This T cell receptor beta chain was recorded in a study of vaccination effects on CD4 cells after COVID-19. Sequenced by immunoSEQ multiplex PCR; TCRdb stores in-frame clones only, minus some. Of 30,000 to 45,000 clones listed, around 68% are singletons. Prior to sequencing, the ViraFEST assay stimulated PBMC with viral peptide pools, which expanded the antigen-specific CD4+ T cells. With around ten days of culture completed, CD4+ T cells were isolated. Nobody among the vaccine recipients had prior SARS-CoV-2 infection (nucleocapsid antibodies were negative). Looked up from germline, CDR1 is MNHEY and CDR2 is SVGAGI. Trimming pared 2 bases from V and 7 bases from J, leaving 15 bases between. CDR3 size: 15 residues. A word on this clone: Its antigen is as yet unknown.

The sequence came from a human donor who received a COVID-19 vaccine. The chain has TRBV6-5 and TRBJ2-1; D perhaps matches TRBD2 (5 bases). Sequences were derived from CD4+ T cells from PBMCs cultured with SARS-CoV-2 spike peptides, sampled before COVID-19 vaccination. The CDR3 nucleotides read TGTGCCAGCAGTTACGAGGGTGCATTGGGGAATGAGCAGTTCTTC. Translation gives CASSYEGALGNEQFF.